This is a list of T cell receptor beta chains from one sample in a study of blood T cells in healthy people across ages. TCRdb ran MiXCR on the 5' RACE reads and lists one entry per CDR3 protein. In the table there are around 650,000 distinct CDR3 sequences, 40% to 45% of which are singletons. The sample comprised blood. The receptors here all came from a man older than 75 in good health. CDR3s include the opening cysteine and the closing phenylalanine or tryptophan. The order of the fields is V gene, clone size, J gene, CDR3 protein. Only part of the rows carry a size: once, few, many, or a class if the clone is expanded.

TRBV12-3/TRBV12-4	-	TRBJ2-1	CASSLFRQGKFF
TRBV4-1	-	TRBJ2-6	CASSQEDAVSLRVNVLTF
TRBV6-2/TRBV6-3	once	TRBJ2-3	CASSWDPSSTDTQYF
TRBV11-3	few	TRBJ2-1	CASSPALWGEQFF
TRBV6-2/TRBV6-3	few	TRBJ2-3	CASREHSGNTDTQYF
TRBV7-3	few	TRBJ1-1	CASSLGGGLNTEAFF
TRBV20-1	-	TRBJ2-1	CSSATGAGNEQFF
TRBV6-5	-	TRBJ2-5	CASSYSLGGRKETQYF
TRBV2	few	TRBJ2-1	CASSLAGGAFNEQFF
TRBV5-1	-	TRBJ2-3	CASSYPGQSGTDTQYF
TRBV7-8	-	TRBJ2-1	CASSYIGTSGGEFF
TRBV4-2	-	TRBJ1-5	CASSQDRAGRNQPQHF
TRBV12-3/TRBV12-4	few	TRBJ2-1	CASSPNPGTSAHNEQFF
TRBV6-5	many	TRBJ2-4	CASSSRDRVNIQYF
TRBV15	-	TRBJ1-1	CATSREQGGNTEAFF
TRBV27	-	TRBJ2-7	CASSLSPVSYEQYF
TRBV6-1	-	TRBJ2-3	CASQREYTDTQYF
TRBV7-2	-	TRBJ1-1	CASSFRTPRDTEAFF
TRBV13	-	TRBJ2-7	CASSSRGHEQYF
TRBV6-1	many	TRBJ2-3	CASSDDRGRGTDTQYF
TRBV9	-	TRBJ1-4	CASSVGPTNEKLFF
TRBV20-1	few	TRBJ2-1	CSASLAGRYEQFF
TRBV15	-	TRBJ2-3	CATSRNIEGATGTDTQYF
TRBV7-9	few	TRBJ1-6	CASSLGAERSPLHF
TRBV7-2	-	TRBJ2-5	CASSSDLGETQYF
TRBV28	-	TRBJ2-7	CASIKSGFPYEQYF
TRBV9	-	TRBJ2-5	CASSVDPWTETPYF
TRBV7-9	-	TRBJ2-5	CVSSLAGGPRETQYF
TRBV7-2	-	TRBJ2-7	CASSLEGATPNWYF
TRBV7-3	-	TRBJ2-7	CASSLGTGPAYEQYF
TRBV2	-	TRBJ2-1	CASSERQKQFF
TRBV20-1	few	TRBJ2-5	CSALAGAQETQYF
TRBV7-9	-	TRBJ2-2	CASSSSLGELFF
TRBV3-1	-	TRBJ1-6	CASSNRDSYNSPLHF
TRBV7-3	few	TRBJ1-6	CASSLTRPGYNSPLHF
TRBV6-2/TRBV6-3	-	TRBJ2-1	CASTILNGNEQFF
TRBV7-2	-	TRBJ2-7	CASSSTDRVFDEQYF
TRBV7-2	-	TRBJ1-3	CASSSAGNTIYF
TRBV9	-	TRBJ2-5	CASTPDRLQETQYF
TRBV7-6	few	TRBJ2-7	CASSSAGPPYEQYF
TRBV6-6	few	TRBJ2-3	CASSDRGPRVTDTQYF
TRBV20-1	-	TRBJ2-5	CSARDSDSQETQYF